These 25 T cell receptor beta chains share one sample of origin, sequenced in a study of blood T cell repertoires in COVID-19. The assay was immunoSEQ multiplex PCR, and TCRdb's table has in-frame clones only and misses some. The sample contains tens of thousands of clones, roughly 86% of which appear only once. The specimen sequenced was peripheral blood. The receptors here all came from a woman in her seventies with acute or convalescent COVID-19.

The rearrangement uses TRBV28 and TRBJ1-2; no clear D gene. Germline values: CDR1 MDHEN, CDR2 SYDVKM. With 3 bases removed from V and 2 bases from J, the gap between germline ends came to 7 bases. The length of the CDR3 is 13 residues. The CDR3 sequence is CASSFPMNYGYTF. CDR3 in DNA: TGTGCCAGCAGTTTCCCCATGAACTATGGCTACACCTTC.

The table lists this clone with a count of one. The CDR3 coding sequence is TGTGCCAGCAGGACTTCCCGGACAGGGACCGACGAGCAGTACTTC. This encodes CASRTSRTGTDEQYF. This chain joins TRBV6-5 and TRBJ2-7; TRBD1 aligns across 8 bases. This CDR3 has 15 residues. CDR1 MNHEY and CDR2 SVGAGI come from the germline V gene. Trimming took 6 bases from V and 5 from J; bases not matched to a gene: 12.

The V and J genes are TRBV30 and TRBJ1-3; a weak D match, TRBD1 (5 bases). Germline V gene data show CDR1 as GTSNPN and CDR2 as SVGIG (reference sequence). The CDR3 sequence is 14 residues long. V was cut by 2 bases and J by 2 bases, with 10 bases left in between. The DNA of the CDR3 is TGTGCCTGGAGTCTAGGAGGGGCTGGAAACACCATATATTTT. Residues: CAWSLGGAGNTIYF.

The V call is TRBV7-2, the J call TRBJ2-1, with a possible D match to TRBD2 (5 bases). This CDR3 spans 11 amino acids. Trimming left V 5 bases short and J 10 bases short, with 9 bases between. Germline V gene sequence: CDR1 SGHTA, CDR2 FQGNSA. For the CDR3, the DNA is TGTGCCAGCAGCCCCGAGGGAGAGCAGTTCTTC. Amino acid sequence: CASSPEGEQFF.

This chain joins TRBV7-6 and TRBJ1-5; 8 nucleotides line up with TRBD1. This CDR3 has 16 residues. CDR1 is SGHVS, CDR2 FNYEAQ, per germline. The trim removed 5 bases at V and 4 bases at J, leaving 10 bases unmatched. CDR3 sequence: CASSLYGQGSNQPQHF. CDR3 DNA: TGTGCCAGCAGCCTTTACGGACAGGGTAGTAATCAGCCCCAGCATTTT.

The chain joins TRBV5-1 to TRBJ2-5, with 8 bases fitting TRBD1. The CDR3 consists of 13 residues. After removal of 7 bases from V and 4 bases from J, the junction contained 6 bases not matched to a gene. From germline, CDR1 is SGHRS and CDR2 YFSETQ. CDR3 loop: CASEGQAGETQYF. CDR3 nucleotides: TGCGCCAGCGAGGGACAGGCTGGAGAGACCCAGTACTTC.

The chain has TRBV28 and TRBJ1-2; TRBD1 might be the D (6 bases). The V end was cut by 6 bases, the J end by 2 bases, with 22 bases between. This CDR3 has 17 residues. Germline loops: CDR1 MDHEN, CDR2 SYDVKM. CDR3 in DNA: TGTGCCAGCAGACAAATGGGTCGACAGGACCCAAACTATGGCTACACCTTC. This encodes CASRQMGRQDPNYGYTF.

CDR3 protein: CASSLAAWGVQTKNIQYF. The CDR3 DNA reads TGTGCCAGCAGCTTGGCGGCGTGGGGGGTTCAAACCAAAAACATTCAGTACTTC. V is TRBV5-6 and J is TRBJ2-4; maybe TRBD2 (6 bases). V was trimmed by 0 bases and J by 2 bases, leaving 18 bases between them. The CDR3 covers 18 residues. From germline, CDR1 is SGHDT and CDR2 YYEEEE.

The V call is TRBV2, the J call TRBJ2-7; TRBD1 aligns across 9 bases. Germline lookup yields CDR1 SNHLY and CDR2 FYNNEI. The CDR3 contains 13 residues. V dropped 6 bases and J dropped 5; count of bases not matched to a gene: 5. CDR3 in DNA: TGTGCCAGCAGCAGGGACAGGGTGGACGAGCAGTACTTC. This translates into CASSRDRVDEQYF. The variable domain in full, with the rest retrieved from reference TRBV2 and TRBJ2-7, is EPEVTQTPSHQVTQMGQEVILRCVPISNHLYFYWYRQILGQKVEFLVSFYNNEISEKSEIFDDQFSVERPDGSNFTLKIRSTKLEDSAMYFCASSRDRVDEQYFGPGTRLTVT.

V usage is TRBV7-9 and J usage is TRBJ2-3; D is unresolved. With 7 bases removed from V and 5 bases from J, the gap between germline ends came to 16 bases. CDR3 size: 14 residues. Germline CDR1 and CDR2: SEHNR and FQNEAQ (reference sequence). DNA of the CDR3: TGTGCCAGCACCTCTCTAGGCGGAGAAGATACGCAGTATTTT. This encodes CASTSLGGEDTQYF.

This CDR3 is CASSRDYSNQPQHF. CDR3 nucleotides: TGTGCCAGCAGCCGAGACTATAGCAATCAGCCCCAGCATTTT. The chain links TRBV3-1 (or the pseudogene TRBV3-2) to TRBJ1-5; D unresolved. CDR3 size: 14 residues. The germline gives CDR1 LGHDT, CDR2 YNNKEL (reference sequence). V was clipped by 4 bases and J by 0 bases, with 7 bases between them.

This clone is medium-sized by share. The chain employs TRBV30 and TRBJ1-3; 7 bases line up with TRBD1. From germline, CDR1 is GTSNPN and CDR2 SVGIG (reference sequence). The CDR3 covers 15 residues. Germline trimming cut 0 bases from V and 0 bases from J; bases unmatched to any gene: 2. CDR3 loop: CAWSVSGGSGNTIYF. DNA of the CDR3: TGTGCCTGGAGTGTATCAGGGGGCTCTGGAAACACCATATATTTT. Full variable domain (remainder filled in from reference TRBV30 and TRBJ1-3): SQTIHQWPATLVQPVGSPLSLECTVEGTSNPNLYWYRQAAGRGLQLLFYSVGIGQISSEVPQNLSASRPQDRQFILSSKKLLLSDSGFYLCAWSVSGGSGNTIYFGEGSWLTVV.

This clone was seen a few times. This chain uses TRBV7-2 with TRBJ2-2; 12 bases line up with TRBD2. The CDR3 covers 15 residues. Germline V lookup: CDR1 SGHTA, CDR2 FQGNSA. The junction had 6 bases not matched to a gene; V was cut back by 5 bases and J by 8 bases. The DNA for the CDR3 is TGTGCCAGCAGCGCAAAAGGACTAGCGGGAGGGGAGCTGTTTTTT. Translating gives CASSAKGLAGGELFF. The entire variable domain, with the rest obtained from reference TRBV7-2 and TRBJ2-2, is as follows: GAGVSQSPSNKVTEKGKDVELRCDPISGHTALYWYRQSLGQGLEFLIYFQGNSAPDKSGLPSDRFSAERTGGSVSTLTIQRTQQEDSAVYLCASSAKGLAGGELFFGEGSRLTVL.

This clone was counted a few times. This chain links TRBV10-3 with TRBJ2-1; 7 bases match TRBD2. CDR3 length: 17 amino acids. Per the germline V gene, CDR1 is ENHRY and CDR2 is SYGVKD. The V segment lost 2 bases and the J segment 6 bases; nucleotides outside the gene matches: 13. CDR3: CAISEAVGGSLVNEQFF. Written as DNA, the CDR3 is TGTGCCATCAGTGAGGCCGTCGGCGGGAGTCTGGTCAATGAGCAGTTCTTC.

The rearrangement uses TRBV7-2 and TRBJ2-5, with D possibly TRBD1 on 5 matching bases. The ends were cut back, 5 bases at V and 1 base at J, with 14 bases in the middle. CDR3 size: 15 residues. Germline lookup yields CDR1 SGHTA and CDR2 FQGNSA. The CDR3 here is CASSEAIGAQETQYF. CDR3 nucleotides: TGTGCCAGCAGCGAGGCTATTGGGGCCCAAGAGACCCAGTACTTC.

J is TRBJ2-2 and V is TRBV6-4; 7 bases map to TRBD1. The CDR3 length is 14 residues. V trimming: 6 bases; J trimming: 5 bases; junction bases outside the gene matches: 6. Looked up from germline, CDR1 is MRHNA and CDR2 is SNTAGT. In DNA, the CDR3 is TGTGCCAGCAGCTTTGACAGGGAGACCGGGGAGCTGTTTTTT. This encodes CASSFDRETGELFF.

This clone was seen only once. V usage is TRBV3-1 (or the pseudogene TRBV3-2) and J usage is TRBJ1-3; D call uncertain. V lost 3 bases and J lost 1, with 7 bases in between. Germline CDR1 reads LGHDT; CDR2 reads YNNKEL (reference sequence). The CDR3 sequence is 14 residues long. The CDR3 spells CASSQRASGNTIYF. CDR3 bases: TGTGCCAGCAGCCAGCGGGCTTCTGGAAACACCATATATTTT.

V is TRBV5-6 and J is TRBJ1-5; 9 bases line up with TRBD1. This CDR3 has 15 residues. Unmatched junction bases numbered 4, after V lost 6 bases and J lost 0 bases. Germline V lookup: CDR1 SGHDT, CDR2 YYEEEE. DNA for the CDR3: TGTGCCAGCACCCGGACAGGGGATAGCAATCAGCCCCAGCATTTT. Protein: CASTRTGDSNQPQHF.

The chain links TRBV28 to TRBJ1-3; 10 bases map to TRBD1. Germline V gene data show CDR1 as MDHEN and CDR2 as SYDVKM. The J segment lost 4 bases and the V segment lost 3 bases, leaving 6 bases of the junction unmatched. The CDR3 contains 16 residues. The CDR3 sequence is CASSFPGTGVGNTIYF. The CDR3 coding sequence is TGTGCCAGCAGTTTCCCTGGGACAGGGGTCGGAAACACCATATATTTT. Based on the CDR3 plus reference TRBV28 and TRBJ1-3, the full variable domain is DVKVTQSSRYLVKRTGEKVFLECVQDMDHENMFWYRQDPGLGLRLIYFSYDVKMKEKGDIPEGYSVSREKKERFSLILESASTNQTSMYLCASSFPGTGVGNTIYFGEGSWLTVV.

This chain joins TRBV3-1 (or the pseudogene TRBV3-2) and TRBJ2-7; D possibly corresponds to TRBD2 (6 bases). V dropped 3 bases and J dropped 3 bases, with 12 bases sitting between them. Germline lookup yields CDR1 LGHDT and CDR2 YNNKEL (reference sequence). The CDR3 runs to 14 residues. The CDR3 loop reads CASSHGRGGYEQYF. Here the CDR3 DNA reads TGTGCCAGCAGCCATGGGCGGGGCGGCTACGAGCAGTACTTC.

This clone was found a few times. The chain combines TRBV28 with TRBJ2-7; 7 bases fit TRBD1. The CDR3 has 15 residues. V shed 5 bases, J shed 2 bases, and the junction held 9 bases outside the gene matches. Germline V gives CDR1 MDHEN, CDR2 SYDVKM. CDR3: CASSPPRGRAYEQYF. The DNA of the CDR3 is TGTGCCAGCAGTCCCCCGAGGGGGCGGGCCTACGAGCAGTACTTC.

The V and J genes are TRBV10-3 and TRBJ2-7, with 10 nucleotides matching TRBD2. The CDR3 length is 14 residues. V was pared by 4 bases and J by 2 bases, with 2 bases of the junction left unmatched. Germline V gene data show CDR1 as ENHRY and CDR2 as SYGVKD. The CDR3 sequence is CAISGTSGTYEQYF. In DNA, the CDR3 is TGTGCCATCAGTGGGACTAGCGGAACCTACGAGCAGTACTTC.

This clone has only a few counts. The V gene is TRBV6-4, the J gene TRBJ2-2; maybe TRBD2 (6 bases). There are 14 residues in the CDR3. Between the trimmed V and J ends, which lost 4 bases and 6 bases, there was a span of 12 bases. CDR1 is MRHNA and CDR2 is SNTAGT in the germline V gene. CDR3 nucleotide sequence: TGTGCCAGCAGTGTTGCTAGCGATGCCGGGGAGCTGTTTTTT. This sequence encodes CASSVASDAGELFF.

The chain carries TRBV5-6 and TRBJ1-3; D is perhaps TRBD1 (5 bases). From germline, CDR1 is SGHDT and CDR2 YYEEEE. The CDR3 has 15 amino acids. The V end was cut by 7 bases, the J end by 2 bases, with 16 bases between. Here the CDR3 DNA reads TGTGCCAGCTCGTCTCAGGGTCTCGCTGGAAACACCATATATTTT. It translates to CASSSQGLAGNTIYF.

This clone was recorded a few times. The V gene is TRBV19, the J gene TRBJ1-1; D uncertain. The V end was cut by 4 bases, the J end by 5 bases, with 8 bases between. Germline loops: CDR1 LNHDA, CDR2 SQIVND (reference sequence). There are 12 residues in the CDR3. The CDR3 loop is CASSTWRTEAFF. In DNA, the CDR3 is TGTGCCAGTAGTACGTGGAGGACTGAAGCTTTCTTT.